This TCR beta chain was obtained from a study of T-cell reconstitution after alpha-beta-depleted transplantation in children. Unique molecular identifiers were incorporated when the TCRbeta library was constructed. From the PCR reads, TCRdb called clonotypes with MiXCR, one entry per CDR3 protein. The data contain approximately 230,000 distinct CDR3 sequences, more than 20% of them singletons. The CDR3 is made up of 16 amino acids. V lost 0 bases, J lost 0 bases, and 12 bases lay in between. Germline-derived CDR1 and CDR2 are DFQATT and SNEGSKA (reference sequence). This clonotype has more than one count but fewer than ten.

The clonotype was recovered from a female patient under 10 years old who had a stem cell transplant for congenital amegakaryocytic thrombocytopenia, so the T cells may come from the graft donor. This rearrangement joins TRBV20-1 to TRBJ2-1; tentative D call: TRBD2 (5 bases). This sample comprised PBMCs, mostly from graft donor cells, obtained 360 days after TCRalphabeta/CD19-depleted stem cell transplant. The DNA for the CDR3 is TGCAGTGCTAGAGATCCGGCGGGTAGCTCCTACAATGAGCAGTTCTTC. Protein product: CSARDPAGSSYNEQFF.